A selection of T cell receptor beta chains follows, all from one sample in a study of cytomegalovirus exposure and HLA in healthy donors. The table came from immunoSEQ multiplex PCR; TCRdb's copy has only in-frame clones and leaves some out. This sample has approximately 150,000 clones, with roughly 80% found just once. Sample: PBMCs. These receptor sequences come from a woman aged 30 to 39 in good health and CMV-seropositive. Both conserved end residues are part of each CDR3. Fields, in order: D gene, V gene, clone size, J gene, CDR3 protein, CDR3 DNA. D genes are given only for firm matches. A clone size is listed for some rows: how often the clone was seen (once, few, many), or a class if it is expanded.

d_gene: TRBD1; v_gene: TRBV6-5; abundance: -; j_gene: TRBJ1-1; CDR3aa: CASTTGGEDTEAFF; CDR3nt: TGTGCCAGCACTACAGGGGGCGAGGACACTGAAGCTTTCTTT
d_gene: -; v_gene: TRBV27; abundance: -; j_gene: TRBJ2-7; CDR3aa: CASSLAGPYEQYF; CDR3nt: TGTGCCAGCAGTTTGGCGGGCCCCTACGAGCAGTACTTC
d_gene: -; v_gene: TRBV27; abundance: -; j_gene: TRBJ2-1; CDR3aa: CASSLSRVNEQLF; CDR3nt: TGTGCCAGCAGTTTATCGAGGGTCAATGAGCAGCTCTTC
d_gene: -; v_gene: TRBV28; abundance: -; j_gene: TRBJ1-2; CDR3aa: CASSLQGSRSNYGYTF; CDR3nt: TGTGCCAGCAGTTTACAGGGAAGTCGTTCTAACTATGGCTACACCTTC
d_gene: -; v_gene: TRBV9; abundance: few; j_gene: TRBJ2-3; CDR3aa: CASSVGQADTQYF; CDR3nt: TGTGCCAGCAGCGTAGGACAGGCAGATACGCAGTATTTT
d_gene: TRBD2; v_gene: TRBV30; abundance: once; j_gene: TRBJ2-7; CDR3aa: CAWSVSSGPYEQYF; CDR3nt: TGTGCCTGGAGTGTGTCTAGCGGACCCTACGAGCAGTACTTC
d_gene: -; v_gene: TRBV6-1; abundance: -; j_gene: TRBJ2-5; CDR3aa: CASSEGDTVWVETQYF; CDR3nt: TGTGCCAGCAGTGAAGGGGACACCGTTTGGGTAGAGACCCAGTACTTC
d_gene: -; v_gene: TRBV10-3; abundance: -; j_gene: TRBJ1-2; CDR3aa: CASNRDSGGYTF; CDR3nt: TGTGCCAGCAACAGGGATTCGGGCGGCTACACCTTC
d_gene: TRBD1; v_gene: TRBV18; abundance: -; j_gene: TRBJ1-2; CDR3aa: CASSPMTGNSNYGYTF; CDR3nt: TGTGCCAGCTCACCAATGACAGGGAACTCTAACTATGGCTACACCTTC
d_gene: -; v_gene: TRBV18; abundance: -; j_gene: TRBJ2-7; CDR3aa: CASSPSGRGTYEQYF; CDR3nt: TGTGCCAGCTCACCATCGGGGCGGGGAACCTACGAGCAGTACTTC
d_gene: -; v_gene: TRBV27; abundance: -; j_gene: TRBJ1-5; CDR3aa: CASSLSAQGSNQPQHF; CDR3nt: TGTGCCAGCAGTTTATCAGCCCAGGGATCAAATCAGCCCCAGCATTTT
d_gene: -; v_gene: TRBV5-1; abundance: -; j_gene: TRBJ1-1; CDR3aa: CASIDEPGTEAFF; CDR3nt: TGCGCCAGCATAGATGAGCCCGGCACTGAAGCTTTCTTT
d_gene: -; v_gene: TRBV6-6; abundance: -; j_gene: TRBJ1-5; CDR3aa: CASSLGGGEDQPQHF; CDR3nt: TGTGCCAGCAGCCTTGGGGGGGGTGAAGACCAGCCCCAGCATTTT
d_gene: TRBD1; v_gene: TRBV10-3; abundance: -; j_gene: TRBJ2-6; CDR3aa: CAISESGTVSGANVLTF; CDR3nt: TGTGCCATCAGTGAGTCAGGGACAGTCTCTGGGGCCAACGTCCTGACTTTC
d_gene: TRBD2; v_gene: TRBV4-1; abundance: -; j_gene: TRBJ2-3; CDR3aa: CASSQGRLALTQYF; CDR3nt: TGCGCCAGCAGCCAAGGCCGACTAGCCCTTACGCAGTATTTT
d_gene: -; v_gene: TRBV14; abundance: once; j_gene: TRBJ2-7; CDR3aa: CASSLTESYEQYF; CDR3nt: TGTGCCAGCAGCCTTACAGAATCCTACGAGCAGTACTTC
d_gene: -; v_gene: TRBV5-6; abundance: -; j_gene: TRBJ1-1; CDR3aa: CASSLGGGSSSEAFF; CDR3nt: TGTGCCAGCAGCTTGGGCGGGGGGTCAAGCTCTGAAGCTTTCTTT
d_gene: TRBD1; v_gene: TRBV6-5; abundance: -; j_gene: TRBJ2-7; CDR3aa: CASRRGQGYEQYF; CDR3nt: TGTGCCAGCAGGAGGGGACAGGGCTACGAGCAGTACTTC
d_gene: -; v_gene: TRBV5-6; abundance: -; j_gene: TRBJ1-1; CDR3aa: CASTIFGAEAFF; CDR3nt: TGTGCCAGCACCATCTTCGGGGCTGAAGCTTTCTTT
d_gene: -; v_gene: TRBV7-3; abundance: -; j_gene: TRBJ2-1; CDR3aa: CASSSSRDIGEQFF; CDR3nt: TGTGCCAGCAGCTCGTCTCGGGACATAGGTGAGCAGTTCTTC
d_gene: -; v_gene: TRBV7-9; abundance: -; j_gene: TRBJ2-2; CDR3aa: CASSLITMINTGELFF; CDR3nt: TGTGCCAGCAGCCTTATCACTATGATTAACACCGGGGAGCTGTTTTTT
d_gene: -; v_gene: TRBV19; abundance: -; j_gene: TRBJ1-4; CDR3aa: CASSIGQTTNEKLFF; CDR3nt: TGTGCCAGTAGTATAGGACAGACAACTAATGAAAAACTGTTTTTT
d_gene: TRBD2; v_gene: TRBV13; abundance: -; j_gene: TRBJ2-1; CDR3aa: CASSSRLAGGQRYNEQFF; CDR3nt: TGTGCCAGCAGCTCCCGACTAGCGGGGGGGCAGAGATACAATGAGCAGTTCTTC
d_gene: TRBD1; v_gene: TRBV7-2; abundance: -; j_gene: TRBJ1-2; CDR3aa: CASSLDREGGYTF; CDR3nt: TGTGCCAGTAGCCTGGACAGGGAGGGAGGCTACACCTTC
d_gene: TRBD1; v_gene: TRBV7-9; abundance: -; j_gene: TRBJ1-3; CDR3aa: CASQGQGNTIYF; CDR3nt: TGTGCCAGCCAGGGACAGGGAAACACCATATATTTT
d_gene: TRBD1; v_gene: TRBV19; abundance: -; j_gene: TRBJ1-5; CDR3aa: CASTHRGPQHF; CDR3nt: TGTGCCAGTACCCACAGGGGGCCCCAGCATTTT
d_gene: TRBD2; v_gene: TRBV7-2; abundance: -; j_gene: TRBJ2-4; CDR3aa: CASSSPISGGALNIQYF; CDR3nt: TGTGCCAGCAGCTCCCCAATTAGCGGGGGGGCCCTGAACATTCAGTACTTC
d_gene: TRBD1; v_gene: TRBV11-1; abundance: -; j_gene: TRBJ2-2; CDR3aa: CASSFGQVNTGELFF; CDR3nt: TGTGCCAGCAGCTTTGGACAGGTTAACACCGGGGAGCTGTTTTTT
d_gene: -; v_gene: TRBV6-5; abundance: once; j_gene: TRBJ2-7; CDR3aa: CASSSTGIYEQYF; CDR3nt: TGTGCCAGCAGTTCTACAGGGATCTACGAGCAGTACTTC
d_gene: TRBD2; v_gene: TRBV2; abundance: -; j_gene: TRBJ2-1; CDR3aa: CASRDYLHEQFF; CDR3nt: TGTGCCAGCCGGGACTATCTCCATGAGCAGTTCTTC
d_gene: TRBD1; v_gene: TRBV27; abundance: -; j_gene: TRBJ1-5; CDR3aa: CASSSKPGQGLQPQHF; CDR3nt: TGTGCCAGCAGTTCTAAGCCGGGACAGGGCCTTCAGCCCCAGCATTTT
d_gene: TRBD1; v_gene: TRBV30; abundance: once; j_gene: TRBJ1-2; CDR3aa: CAWSGGTGVHGYTF; CDR3nt: TGTGCCTGGAGCGGAGGGACAGGGGTACATGGCTACACCTTC
d_gene: TRBD2; v_gene: TRBV11-2; abundance: -; j_gene: TRBJ2-7; CDR3aa: CATDPGGLAGASAYEQYF; CDR3nt: TGTGCCACAGACCCCGGGGGACTAGCGGGGGCCTCGGCCTACGAGCAGTACTTC
d_gene: TRBD2; v_gene: TRBV7-8; abundance: -; j_gene: TRBJ2-7; CDR3aa: CASSLGLAGYSYEQYF; CDR3nt: TGTGCCAGCAGCTTGGGACTAGCGGGTTACTCCTACGAGCAGTACTTC
d_gene: TRBD1; v_gene: TRBV19; abundance: -; j_gene: TRBJ2-7; CDR3aa: CASSARDRGSYEQYF; CDR3nt: TGTGCCAGTAGTGCCCGGGACAGGGGGTCCTACGAGCAGTACTTC
d_gene: -; v_gene: TRBV18; abundance: -; j_gene: TRBJ1-6; CDR3aa: CASSNAKYNSPLHF; CDR3nt: TGTGCCAGCTCAAATGCGAAGTACAATTCACCCCTCCACTTT
d_gene: -; v_gene: TRBV15; abundance: -; j_gene: TRBJ1-5; CDR3aa: CATSKFGARGNQPQHF; CDR3nt: TGTGCCACCAGCAAGTTTGGGGCCCGAGGCAATCAGCCCCAGCATTTT
d_gene: -; v_gene: TRBV6-5; abundance: -; j_gene: TRBJ1-2; CDR3aa: CASSYGQGNYGYTF; CDR3nt: TGTGCCAGCAGTTACGGGCAGGGCAACTATGGCTACACCTTC
d_gene: -; v_gene: TRBV7-9; abundance: -; j_gene: TRBJ2-7; CDR3aa: CASSLRAYYEQYF; CDR3nt: TGTGCCAGCAGCCTGCGGGCTTACTACGAGCAGTACTTC
d_gene: TRBD1; v_gene: TRBV9; abundance: -; j_gene: TRBJ1-3; CDR3aa: CASSWDSYSGNTIYF; CDR3nt: TGTGCCAGCAGCTGGGACAGCTACTCTGGAAACACCATATATTTT
d_gene: TRBD1; v_gene: TRBV5-1; abundance: -; j_gene: TRBJ1-2; CDR3aa: CASTQGAYGYTF; CDR3nt: TGCGCCAGCACCCAGGGGGCCTATGGCTACACCTTC
d_gene: -; v_gene: TRBV5-1; abundance: -; j_gene: TRBJ2-2; CDR3aa: CASSNFREPNTGELFF; CDR3nt: TGCGCCAGCAGCAACTTCCGGGAGCCGAACACCGGGGAGCTGTTTTTT
d_gene: TRBD2; v_gene: TRBV7-9; abundance: -; j_gene: TRBJ2-3; CDR3aa: CASSSGGLGEPTTDTQYF; CDR3nt: TGTGCCAGCAGCTCCGGGGGACTAGGAGAGCCCACCACAGATACGCAGTATTTT
d_gene: -; v_gene: TRBV7-9; abundance: -; j_gene: TRBJ2-2; CDR3aa: CASSPPEGRNTGELFF; CDR3nt: TGTGCCAGCAGCCCACCGGAGGGGAGGAACACCGGGGAGCTGTTTTTT
d_gene: -; v_gene: TRBV5-8; abundance: -; j_gene: TRBJ2-1; CDR3aa: CASNRFGDTNEQFF; CDR3nt: TGTGCCAGCAATCGGTTCGGGGACACAAATGAGCAGTTCTTC
d_gene: -; v_gene: TRBV19; abundance: -; j_gene: TRBJ1-1; CDR3aa: CASSTGIGGTEAFF; CDR3nt: TGTGCCAGTAGTACCGGGATCGGGGGGACTGAAGCTTTCTTT
d_gene: -; v_gene: TRBV29-1; abundance: -; j_gene: TRBJ2-1; CDR3aa: CSVELGGGGSYNEQFF; CDR3nt: TGCAGCGTTGAACTTGGGGGAGGGGGCTCCTACAATGAGCAGTTCTTC
d_gene: TRBD1; v_gene: TRBV15; abundance: -; j_gene: TRBJ1-5; CDR3aa: CATSRRGTGNQPQHF; CDR3nt: TGTGCCACCAGCAGAAGAGGGACAGGCAATCAGCCCCAGCATTTT
d_gene: -; v_gene: TRBV19; abundance: -; j_gene: TRBJ1-1; CDR3aa: CASSIAPGANTEAFF; CDR3nt: TGTGCCAGTAGTATAGCCCCAGGGGCAAACACTGAAGCTTTCTTT
d_gene: TRBD1; v_gene: TRBV18; abundance: -; j_gene: TRBJ2-7; CDR3aa: CASSDRVHEQYF; CDR3nt: TGTGCCAGCTCCGACAGGGTCCACGAGCAGTACTTC
d_gene: -; v_gene: TRBV9; abundance: -; j_gene: TRBJ1-5; CDR3aa: CASSVGDHSNQPQHF; CDR3nt: TGTGCCAGCAGCGTAGGCGATCATAGCAATCAGCCCCAGCATTTT
d_gene: -; v_gene: TRBV11-3; abundance: once; j_gene: TRBJ1-1; CDR3aa: CASSLGGFENTEAFF; CDR3nt: TGTGCCAGCAGCTTAGGGGGCTTCGAGAACACTGAAGCTTTCTTT
d_gene: TRBD1; v_gene: TRBV7-2; abundance: once; j_gene: TRBJ2-7; CDR3aa: CASSPQGGDEQYF; CDR3nt: TGTGCCAGCAGCCCACAGGGGGGCGACGAGCAGTACTTC
d_gene: -; v_gene: TRBV27; abundance: -; j_gene: TRBJ1-2; CDR3aa: CASTRGEGGYTF; CDR3nt: TGTGCCAGCACCCGGGGAGAGGGTGGCTACACCTTC
d_gene: -; v_gene: TRBV5-6; abundance: -; j_gene: TRBJ1-2; CDR3aa: CASSLEGSYTF; CDR3nt: TGTGCCAGCAGCTTGGAGGGGAGCTACACCTTC
d_gene: TRBD1; v_gene: TRBV6-1; abundance: -; j_gene: TRBJ1-1; CDR3aa: CASSLDRATEAFF; CDR3nt: TGTGCCAGCAGCTTGGACAGGGCCACTGAAGCTTTCTTT
d_gene: -; v_gene: TRBV2; abundance: -; j_gene: TRBJ1-6; CDR3aa: CASSEGGYNSPLHF; CDR3nt: TGTGCCAGCAGTGAGGGGGGCTATAATTCACCCCTCCACTTT
d_gene: TRBD1; v_gene: TRBV27; abundance: once; j_gene: TRBJ1-2; CDR3aa: CASRDGQGYGYTF; CDR3nt: TGTGCCAGCAGAGACGGACAGGGCTATGGCTACACCTTC